A selection of T cell receptor beta chains follows, all from one sample in a study of T cells in Graves' hyperthyroidism and ophthalmopathy. TCRdb reprocessed the multiplex PCR reads via MiXCR and lists one record per CDR3 protein. Found here are approximately 430,000 distinct CDR3 sequences, about 15% of them singletons; the top ten hold roughly an eighth. The sequenced sample consisted of blood. Receptors were obtained from a woman aged 18-29 years with Graves' hyperthyroidism. The CDR3 runs from the conserved cysteine through the conserved F or W. D genes are given only for firm matches. Size tells how often a clone was seen (once, few, many) or the class of an expanded clone, and some rows leave it out.

J gene | D gene | V gene | clone size | CDR3 DNA | CDR3 protein
TRBJ1-6 | . | TRBV10-3 | many | TGTGCCATCAGTGAGTCGAATGCTCGGACAGTCAATTCACCCCTCCACTTT | CAISESNARTVNSPLHF
TRBJ1-2 | . | TRBV12-3/TRBV12-4 | few | TGTGCCAGCAGTTTAACACGGGGAGGAATCTATGGCTACACCTTC | CASSLTRGGIYGYTF
TRBJ1-3 | TRBD1 | TRBV18 | . | TGTGCCAGCTCACCACCGGGGACAGCTGGAAACACCATATATTTT | CASSPPGTAGNTIYF
TRBJ2-1 | TRBD2 | TRBV5-6 | . | TGTGCCAGCAGCTTGGGGAGCGGGAGAGTAGGCAATGAGCAGTTCTTC | CASSLGSGRVGNEQFF
TRBJ2-5 | TRBD2 | TRBV7-2 | many | TGTGCCAGCAGCCCACAGCGGGGGTCCCAAGAGACCCAGTACTTC | CASSPQRGSQETQYF
TRBJ1-3 | TRBD1 | TRBV6-2/TRBV6-3 | . | TGTGCCAGCAGTTTGGGACAGGGCAGGGCTGGAAACACCATATATTTT | CASSLGQGRAGNTIYF
TRBJ2-3 | . | TRBV7-6 | many | TGTGCCAGTTCACGGGACGGGGGCACAGATACGCAGTATTTT | CASSRDGGTDTQYF
TRBJ2-3 | TRBD2 | TRBV5-1 | . | TGCGCCAGCAGCCCGGAGCGGACTAGCGGGAACCCCGATACGCAGTATTTT | CASSPERTSGNPDTQYF
TRBJ2-3 | . | TRBV28 | many | TGTGCCAGCAGGACGGGAGTTGATACGCAGTATTTT | CASRTGVDTQYF
TRBJ1-2 | . | TRBV7-9 | . | TGTGCCAGCAGCCAAGAGGGTGGGGCAGGGACAATCTATGGCTACACCTTC | CASSQEGGAGTIYGYTF
TRBJ2-4 | . | TRBV20-1 | . | TGCAGTGCTAGAGAGGGAGGCAAAAACATTCAGTACTTC | CSAREGGKNIQYF
TRBJ2-1 | TRBD2 | TRBV29-1 | . | TGCAGCGGGGCGCCTGGGACTAGTGGTGGTGAGCAGTTCTTC | CSGAPGTSGGEQFF
TRBJ2-5 | TRBD2 | TRBV20-1 | . | TGCAGTGCTTTTCGGCTAGCGGGAGTCCAAGAGACCCAGTACTTC | CSAFRLAGVQETQYF
TRBJ2-2 | . | TRBV5-1 | many | TGCGCCAGCAGCTTGGAACAATCTATCGGGGAGCTGTTTTTT | CASSLEQSIGELFF
TRBJ1-4 | TRBD1 | TRBV18 | many | TGTGCCAGCTCACCACGGGACAGGGTAACTAATGAAAAACTGTTTTTT | CASSPRDRVTNEKLFF
TRBJ1-6 | . | TRBV4-2 | many | TGTGCCAGCAGCCAAGATCCGGGGGATAGTTCACCCCTCCACTTT | CASSQDPGDSSPLHF
TRBJ1-4 | TRBD1 | TRBV2 | many | TGTGCCAGCAGTCAACAGGGGGGGAATGAAAAACTGTTTTTT | CASSQQGGNEKLFF
TRBJ2-1 | . | TRBV6-1 | . | TGTGCCAGCAGTGGGTATGGGCCCTCCTACAATGAGCAGTTCTTC | CASSGYGPSYNEQFF
TRBJ2-7 | . | TRBV5-1 | few | TGCGCCAGCAGCTTGGAGTGGGGGACAAACTACGAGCAGTACTTC | CASSLEWGTNYEQYF
TRBJ2-7 | TRBD1 | TRBV12-3/TRBV12-4 | many | TGTGCCAGCAGTTTTTTTGGACAGGAGACCTACGAGCAGTACTTC | CASSFFGQETYEQYF
TRBJ1-2 | . | TRBV15 | once | TGTGCCTCCAGCAGAGATCTAGGAGCTAACTATGGCTACACCTTC | CASSRDLGANYGYTF